This T cell receptor beta chain was found in a study of cytomegalovirus exposure and HLA in healthy donors. In the PCR, 60 Vbeta and 13 Jbeta primers were used. Original analysis: Unique TCR beta chains totaled some 80 million in a later count, with about 11 million of them shared. Measured with immunoSEQ multiplex PCR; TCRdb has only the in-frame clones, and not every one. That table is the source of V, J and clone size, and D and trimming were worked out from the DNA. The sample contains about 160,000 clones, approximately 70% of which appear only once. The sample holds a few counts of this clone. V gave up 5 bases and J gave up 0 bases; unmatched junction bases: 2. The length of the CDR3 is 14 residues. Germline V gene data show CDR1 as LNHDA and CDR2 as SQIVND (reference sequence).

This clonotype was sampled from a woman between 40 and 55 years old in good health and CMV-seropositive. The sample was PBMCs. This chain joins TRBV19 and TRBJ1-1, with 8 bases that match TRBD1. This CDR3 is CASSVTGVNTEAFF. The CDR3 DNA reads TGTGCCAGTAGTGTGACAGGGGTGAACACTGAAGCTTTCTTT.